This TCR beta chain was sequenced during a study of T cell changes during pregnancy in multiple sclerosis. The CDR3 is 13 amino acids. Germline assignment: CDR1 SEHNR and CDR2 FQNEAQ (reference sequence). V was pared by 4 bases and J by 10 bases, with 16 bases between. The assay was immunoSEQ multiplex PCR, and TCRdb's table has in-frame clones only and misses some. The table includes about 67,000 clones, roughly nine tenths detected once. Only a few counts were recorded for this clone. Sequenced here: peripheral blood, sampled in the first trimester of pregnancy. The sequence was collected from a female donor with multiple sclerosis, enrolled in a pregnancy study. The chain is built from TRBV7-9 and TRBJ1-1; tentatively, D is TRBD1 (5 bases). In DNA, the CDR3 is TGTGCCAGCAGCTCCTTATCAGGGTTGGTAGCTTTCTTT. Residues: CASSSLSGLVAFF.